This TCR beta chain was observed in a study of T cells after yellow fever vaccination. Study in general: In the case of low-cell-number fractions, SMART-Seq v4 Ultra Low Input was used for preparation. Overall study findings and caveats: Researchers report a weaker secondary response that nonetheless peaked faster, day 5 versus 15. Abundant clonotypes from the bulk population could contaminate FACS-sorted repertoires. In post-booster samples, most primary-vaccination clones reappeared (around 95% CD4, nearly 90% CD8).

TCRdb passed the 5' RACE reads through MiXCR, listing each CDR3 protein once. The sample records 600,000 to 750,000 distinct CDR3 sequences, roughly an eighth being singletons. The sample holds a few counts of this clonotype. Its antigen is not identified. Germline CDR1 and CDR2: MDHEN and SYDVKM. The CDR3 has 13 residues. Trimming pared 7 bases from V and 5 bases from J, leaving 15 bases between. The TCR originated in a man aged 25 to 40 who received the YFV17D yellow fever vaccine. This chain connects TRBV28 to TRBJ2-7, with D perhaps being TRBD1 or TRBD2 (5 bases each). The material was PBMCs, obtained on the day of the yellow fever booster vaccination. This CDR3 is CASTGTLGHEQYF. The CDR3 DNA reads as TGTGCCAGCACCGGGACCCTCGGGCACGAGCAGTACTTC.